Below are 8 T cell receptor beta chains sequenced from a single sample in a study of T cell responses to AZD1222 COVID-19 vaccine (dated by TCRdb to the early 2020s). Library preparation employed the immunoSEQ multiplex PCR assay. As stored in TCRdb, this immuneACCESS dataset retains in-frame rearrangements with V and J assigned. A fraction of the clones does not appear; measured against another copy, unresolved V genes explain less than half of the discrepancy, and the remainder lacks a known reason. Here the sample has some 200,000 clones; 80% to 95% occur a single time. The top ten hold more than 1.5% of the sample. The sample's time point, from its label and the paper: about 28 days (+/-7) after the second vaccine dose. This material consisted of peripheral blood, taken 28 days after the second AZD1222 dose. These TCRs come from an adult who received the AZD1222 COVID-19 vaccine.

This chain joins TRBV27 and TRBJ1-2, with D possibly being TRBD1 (6 bases). The CDR3 totals 14 residues. Trimming took off 3 bases at V and 7 bases at J, with 15 bases between the two ends. CDR1 MNHEY and CDR2 SMNVEV come from the germline V gene (reference sequence). CDR3 coding DNA: TGTGCCAGCAGTTTGCTCCCCGGGGGGCCTGGCTACACCTTC. Residues: CASSLLPGGPGYTF.

This clone was detected once. This rearrangement joins TRBV27 to TRBJ1-2; 7 nucleotides match TRBD1. The CDR3 spans 14 residues. V lost 3 bases and J lost 8; bases outside the gene matches: 9. Germline V gives CDR1 MNHEY, CDR2 SMNVEV (reference sequence). The CDR3 sequence is CASSLNRGIVGYTF. The CDR3 nucleotides are TGTGCCAGCAGTTTGAACAGGGGTATAGTCGGCTACACCTTC.

The chain employs TRBV9 and TRBJ2-5; TRBD1 matches at 7 bases. Germline CDR1 and CDR2: SGDLS and YYNGEE. The CDR3 consists of 13 residues. J gave up 5 bases and V 1 base, and 2 bases lay outside the gene matches. The DNA for the CDR3 is TGTGCCAGCAGCGTACAACAGGGGGAGACCCAGTACTTC. Translating gives CASSVQQGETQYF.

J is TRBJ1-5 and V is TRBV12-3 or TRBV12-4; D is unresolved. V lost 5 bases and J lost 9, with 8 bases in between. This CDR3 spans 11 amino acids. The CDR3 loop reads CASSHRGPQHF. The CDR3, as DNA: TGTGCCAGCAGTCACAGAGGGCCCCAGCATTTT.

The chain joins TRBV6-5 to TRBJ2-2, with D unclear. This CDR3 is 12 amino acids long. The germline V and J ends were trimmed by 2 bases and 6 bases, with 4 bases remaining between them. CDR1 is MNHEY and CDR2 is SVGAGI in the germline V gene. The CDR3 DNA reads as TGTGCCAGCAGTTACAGGTCCGGGGAGCTGTTTTTT. This sequence encodes CASSYRSGELFF.

This sequence joins TRBV6-5 and TRBJ1-1, with a possible D match to TRBD1 (6 bases). Per germline, CDR1 MNHEY and CDR2 SVGAGI. The V and J ends lost 5 bases and 1 base respectively, with 8 bases between them. CDR3 length: 13 amino acids. Here the CDR3 reads CASSRTENTEAFF. CDR3 sequence (DNA): TGTGCCAGCAGTCGGACAGAGAACACTGAAGCTTTCTTT.

The chain links TRBV18 to TRBJ2-2, with D unresolved. Trimming pared 10 bases from V and 0 bases from J, leaving 18 bases between. Germline loops: CDR1 KGHSH, CDR2 LQKENI. This CDR3 spans 16 amino acids. The CDR3 sequence is CATRSRFKPNTGELFF. CDR3 coding DNA: TGTGCCACCCGTAGCCGATTTAAACCGAACACCGGGGAGCTGTTTTTT.

The chain has TRBV19 and TRBJ2-3; 10 bases fit TRBD2. Germline V gene data show CDR1 as LNHDA and CDR2 as SQIVND (reference sequence). The CDR3 contains 14 residues. The ends lost 5 bases at V and 4 bases at J; junction bases unmatched: 3. As DNA, the CDR3 is TGTGCCAGTAGTTCCGGGACTAGCGCAGATACGCAGTATTTT. It is translated as CASSSGTSADTQYF.